This T cell receptor beta chain came from a study of response to subunit inactivated influenza vaccine. TCRdb used MiXCR to reprocess the RT-PCR reads, holding one entry per CDR3 protein. The data hold around 540,000 distinct CDR3 sequences, with approximately 10% observed a single time. The V end was cut by 0 bases, the J end by 0 bases, with 10 bases between. The CDR3 sequence is 15 residues long. From germline, CDR1 is SGHRS and CDR2 YFSETQ. The source of this sequence is a man aged 50 to 59 who received an inactivated influenza vaccine. The sequencing used PBMCs from blood, collected on the day of vaccination. The V and J genes are TRBV5-1 and TRBJ2-7; D is undetermined. The DNA for the CDR3 is TGCGCCAGCAGCTTGGCCTGGGGAAGCTCCTACGAGCAGTACTTC. Translating it yields CASSLAWGSSYEQYF.